Listed below are T cell receptor beta chains from one sample, sequenced in a study of blood T cell repertoires in COVID-19. The method was immunoSEQ multiplex PCR; TCRdb's version includes in-frame clones alone and lacks a portion of them. The repertoire holds more than 250,000 clones, with around 87% as singletons. Sequenced input: peripheral blood. The source of these receptors is a man aged 45-60 years with active or convalescent COVID-19. CDR3s include the opening cysteine and the closing phenylalanine or tryptophan. Fields, in order: V gene, D gene, J gene, clone size, CDR3 DNA, CDR3 protein. A D gene is named only where the DNA matches it firmly. Only some rows state a clone size, as once, few, many or a class for expanded clones.

TRBV28,.,TRBJ1-1,few,TGTGCCAGCAGTTTATCAACAGGGTTTAACACTGAAGCTTTCTTT,CASSLSTGFNTEAFF
TRBV5-1,TRBD1,TRBJ2-3,.,TGCGCCAGCAGCCCGAATGGACAGGGCACAGATACGCAGTATTTT,CASSPNGQGTDTQYF
TRBV11-1,TRBD1,TRBJ1-1,.,TGTGCCAGCAGCCCGGGACAGCGGGTTGAAGCTTTCTTT,CASSPGQRVEAFF
TRBV7-2,.,TRBJ2-1,once,TGTGCCAGCAGCTTGTCCGGGAGACCCTCCTACAATGAGCAGTTCTTC,CASSLSGRPSYNEQFF
TRBV7-2,.,TRBJ1-4,.,TGTGCCAGCAGCTTCGGACAGCTTGATGAAAAACTGTTTTTT,CASSFGQLDEKLFF
TRBV6-5,TRBD2,TRBJ2-3,.,TGTGCCAGCAGTTACTCGCGGGGGGGCACAGATACGCAGTATTTT,CASSYSRGGTDTQYF
TRBV18,.,TRBJ1-2,.,TGTGCCAGCTCACCAGGCCAGGGGAGCTATGGCTACACCTTC,CASSPGQGSYGYTF
TRBV11-2,.,TRBJ1-2,.,TGTGCCAGCAGCTTATCGGAGGGGACCTATGGCTACACCTTC,CASSLSEGTYGYTF
TRBV18,TRBD1,TRBJ2-1,.,TGTGCCAGCCTACAGGGGGCGTACAATGAGCAGTTCTTC,CASLQGAYNEQFF
TRBV10-3,TRBD1,TRBJ1-1,few,TGTGCCATCACCCCATCCGGGACAGGCCATGCTTTCTTT,CAITPSGTGHAFF
TRBV11-2,TRBD1,TRBJ2-7,.,TGTGCCAGCACCGTCGGTCAGGGGGCGCCCTACGAGCAGTACTTC,CASTVGQGAPYEQYF
TRBV4-2,TRBD1,TRBJ1-5,.,TGTGCCAGCAGCCAAGAGGAACAGGGGGCGAATCAGCCCCAGCATTTT,CASSQEEQGANQPQHF
TRBV5-1,TRBD1,TRBJ1-1,.,TGCGCCAGCAGTATCCAGGGGGCAGCGAACACTGAAGCTTTCTTT,CASSIQGAANTEAFF
TRBV5-1,.,TRBJ1-6,.,TGCGCCAGCAGCTTGAATACTGATTCACCCCTCCACTTT,CASSLNTDSPLHF
TRBV28,TRBD1,TRBJ1-2,.,TGTGCCAGCAGTTTAGGCGCGACCCTCGGACAGGGGGTCGCTGGCTACACCTTC,CASSLGATLGQGVAGYTF
TRBV25-1,.,TRBJ2-7,.,TGTGCCAGCAGTGTTTCGTCCTACGAGCAGTACTTC,CASSVSSYEQYF
TRBV6-5,TRBD1,TRBJ1-5,.,TGTGCCAGCAGCGACAGGGTAACCAATCAGCCCCAGCATTTT,CASSDRVTNQPQHF
TRBV28,TRBD2,TRBJ2-3,.,TGTGCCAGCGACAGCGGGGGCACAGATACGCAGTATTTT,CASDSGGTDTQYF
TRBV28,TRBD2,TRBJ2-2,.,TGTGCCAGCAGTTTAGGCGGGAGGGCCGGCACCGGGGAGCTGTTTTTT,CASSLGGRAGTGELFF
TRBV12-3/TRBV12-4,.,TRBJ1-3,.,TGTGCCAGCAGTGAAACTCACACCATATATTTT,CASSETHTIYF
TRBV20-1,.,TRBJ1-2,.,TGCAGTGCTAGTGGGGGCGGGGGCGATTACTATGGCTACACCTTC,CSASGGGGDYYGYTF
TRBV5-1,.,TRBJ1-4,.,TGCGCCAGCAGCGTGGGACAATCTAATGAAAAACTGTTTTTT,CASSVGQSNEKLFF
TRBV7-2,TRBD1,TRBJ1-2,.,TGTGCCAGCAGCTCCGGACAGGGTAATGGCTACACCTTC,CASSSGQGNGYTF
TRBV30,.,TRBJ2-7,.,TGTGCCTGGAGTGTAATGCAGGGTCACGAGCAGTACTTC,CAWSVMQGHEQYF
TRBV29-1,.,TRBJ1-1,.,TGCAGCGTGGGGGCCGCCTTGGGGGACACTGAAGCTTTCTTT,CSVGAALGDTEAFF
TRBV21-1,.,TRBJ2-7,.,TGTGCCAGCAGCATCCGAGGATATGGGGACAGATCCTACGAGCAGTACTTC,CASSIRGYGDRSYEQYF
TRBV5-6,TRBD1,TRBJ2-7,.,TGTGCCAGCAGCCGGGGACAGGGGGTTACCTACGAGCAGTACTTC,CASSRGQGVTYEQYF
TRBV9,.,TRBJ2-3,.,TGTGCCAGCAGCGTAGGAACGTCTAGTAACACAGATACGCAGTATTTT,CASSVGTSSNTDTQYF
TRBV2,TRBD2,TRBJ2-2,.,TGTGCCAGCGGACTAGCGGCCCTCACCGGGGAGCTGTTTTTT,CASGLAALTGELFF
TRBV25-1,.,TRBJ1-4,.,TGTGCCAGCAGTGATCTAGGGAGGAAACTGTTTTTT,CASSDLGRKLFF
TRBV19,.,TRBJ2-2,.,TGTGCCAGTAGAACTACTAGTACCGGGGAGCTGTTTTTT,CASRTTSTGELFF
TRBV6-5,.,TRBJ2-1,.,TGTGCCAGCAGTTCGACTTCCGGACAGCTCTACAATGAGCAGTTCTTC,CASSSTSGQLYNEQFF
TRBV7-3,.,TRBJ2-5,.,TGTGCCAGCAGCTTAATAGTTCAAGAGACCCAGTACTTC,CASSLIVQETQYF
TRBV3-1/TRBV3-2,.,TRBJ2-4,.,TGTGCCAGCAGCAAGGCCGGGGCCAAAAACATTCAGTACTTC,CASSKAGAKNIQYF
TRBV19,.,TRBJ2-3,.,TGTGCCAGTCTTCCGCCTGGGGGGGCGGTAGATACGCAGTATTTT,CASLPPGGAVDTQYF
TRBV11-2,.,TRBJ2-5,.,TGTGCCAGCAGCCCTGGGAATAGGGAGCGGGAGACCCAGTACTTC,CASSPGNRERETQYF
TRBV5-1,.,TRBJ2-7,.,TGCGCCAGCAGCTTGGAGGGACAAACCTACGAGCAGTACTTC,CASSLEGQTYEQYF
TRBV11-3,.,TRBJ2-7,.,TGTGCCAGCAGCCAATGCGAGCAGTACTTC,CASSQCEQYF
TRBV24-1,.,TRBJ2-1,.,TGTGCCACCAGTGAGACAGGCCCCTACAATGAGCAGTTCTTC,CATSETGPYNEQFF
TRBV15,.,TRBJ1-6,.,TGTGCCACCAGTTCAAACTCCTATAATTCACCCCTCCACTTT,CATSSNSYNSPLHF
TRBV10-3,TRBD1,TRBJ2-1,.,TGTGCCATCAGCGGGACAGCTTCCCCGACCCCCGTACGGAATGAGCAGTTCTTC,CAISGTASPTPVRNEQFF
TRBV19,.,TRBJ1-2,.,TGTGCCAGTACCCCCGAAGGACGGGATTATGGCTACACCTTC,CASTPEGRDYGYTF
TRBV7-9,.,TRBJ2-7,.,TGTGCCAGCAGCTCAAGCGGCTACGAGCAGTACTTC,CASSSSGYEQYF
TRBV15,TRBD1,TRBJ2-3,.,TGTGCCACCAGCCGGCGACAGGGGGCGGGCACAGATACGCAGTATTTT,CATSRRQGAGTDTQYF
TRBV5-1,TRBD2,TRBJ2-5,.,TGCGCCAGCAGCGACTTAGCGGGGGGCTTCCAAGAGACCCAGTACTTC,CASSDLAGGFQETQYF
TRBV19,TRBD1,TRBJ1-2,.,TGTGCCAGTAGTACCCCGAAGTGGACAGGGAGTGGCTACACCTTC,CASSTPKWTGSGYTF
TRBV11-2,.,TRBJ2-5,.,TGTGCCAGCAGCTTGATGGTTGGAGCCCAAGAGACCCAGTACTTC,CASSLMVGAQETQYF
TRBV28,.,TRBJ1-2,.,TGTGCCAGCAGTTTATACGGGGTGCATGGCTACACCTTC,CASSLYGVHGYTF
TRBV6-4,TRBD2,TRBJ2-2,.,TGTGCCAGCAGTGGCCTAGCGGGCGACACCGGGGAGCTGTTTTTT,CASSGLAGDTGELFF
TRBV4-3,TRBD1,TRBJ1-6,.,TGCGCCAGCAGCCAAGGGGGACAGGGCTGGAATTCACCCCTCCACTTT,CASSQGGQGWNSPLHF
TRBV5-1,.,TRBJ1-2,.,TGCGCCAGCAGCTTGTTAGCTAACTATGGCTACACCTTC,CASSLLANYGYTF
TRBV5-6,.,TRBJ1-2,.,TGTGCCAGCAGCTTATTAACGGGACTTTATGGCTACACCTTC,CASSLLTGLYGYTF
TRBV7-9,TRBD2,TRBJ2-1,.,TGTGCCAGCAGCCGAACTGGCGGGGGGACCTACAATGAGCAGTTCTTC,CASSRTGGGTYNEQFF
TRBV2,.,TRBJ2-5,.,TGTGCCAGCAGATCGGACCAAGAGACCCAGTACTTC,CASRSDQETQYF
TRBV10-3,TRBD2,TRBJ2-7,few,TGTGCCATCTCGACTAGCGGGAGGGCTGGCGAGCAGTACTTC,CAISTSGRAGEQYF